Reported below is one T cell receptor (beta chain). The entry originates in a study of blood T cell repertoires in COVID-19. Study context: Whether acute or convalescent, the COVID-19 samples came from the United States, Italy and Spain. T cells, B-cell-depleted T cells, or PBMCs supplied cDNA or gDNA.

Authors' methods: Reference gene primer amplification yielded estimated nucleated cell counts. Sequencing was performed with immunoSEQ multiplex PCR; in TCRdb, only in-frame clones are kept and a portion is missing. V and J calls plus clone size are reproduced from that table; the DNA served to infer D and trimming. The table includes roughly 200,000 clones, around 86% detected once. From germline, CDR1 is KGHDR and CDR2 SFDVKD. V shed 11 bases, J shed 5 bases, and the junction held 15 bases outside the gene matches. The CDR3 runs to 15 residues. This receptor was identified in a man in his forties with acute or convalescent COVID-19. Input material: peripheral blood. V gene TRBV24-1 combines with J gene TRBJ2-3; 7 bases match TRBD1. CDR3 protein: CAIGPRDSVGDTQYF. The CDR3 coding sequence is TGTGCCATTGGTCCCCGGGACAGTGTAGGAGATACGCAGTATTTT.